This T cell receptor (beta chain) was identified in a study of cytomegalovirus exposure and HLA in healthy donors. The PCR had 60 Vbeta and 13 Jbeta primers. This table comes from immunoSEQ multiplex PCR, and its TCRdb copy is limited to in-frame clones, with some not included. The sample has 45,000 to 65,000 clones, and its top ten clones hold 9.5% to 15%. Germline V gives CDR1 MGHRA, CDR2 YSYEKL. V was trimmed by 0 bases and J by 3 bases, leaving 16 bases between them. This CDR3 has 17 residues. The J gene is TRBJ2-3, the V gene TRBV4-1; D remains unclear. This TCR was recovered from a man aged 18-30 years in good health and CMV-seropositive. Sequenced sample: PBMCs. This CDR3 is CASSQDHERLITDTQYF. CDR3 DNA: TGCGCCAGCAGCCAAGATCACGAGCGCCTAATAACAGATACGCAGTATTTT.